This TCR beta chain was documented in a study of T cell responses to AZD1222 COVID-19 vaccine. Notes on the study in general: Spike-specific TCR breadth and depth both grew after two AZD1222 doses. Repertoires were obtained solely post-peak T cell response. Baseline testing showed seropositivity in only a handful of AZD1222 recipients. Dominant at 160-218 and 743-854, vaccine-associated CD4 TCRs also spanned spike.

Method: immunoSEQ multiplex PCR; TCRdb's copy keeps in-frame clones and lacks some. The data hold around 100,000 clones, with around 87% observed a single time. This clone was detected only once. Its matching antigen is unknown. Germline V lookup: CDR1 MDHEN, CDR2 SYDVKM. The V segment lost 5 bases and the J segment 6 bases; nucleotides outside the gene matches: 8. The CDR3 consists of 14 residues. The gene calls are TRBV28 and TRBJ1-2; 8 bases match TRBD1. This receptor was obtained from an adult in good health. Sequencing used peripheral blood, obtained on day 0 of MenACWY control vaccination. DNA for the CDR3: TGTGCCAGCAGTCCTACAGGACAGGGAGATGGCTACACCTTC. Protein sequence: CASSPTGQGDGYTF.